The text below deals with one T cell receptor beta chain. The data belong to a study of blood T cell repertoires in COVID-19. Study overall: Acute and convalescent COVID-19 samples came from the United States, Italy and Spain. T cells, B-cell-depleted T cells, or PBMCs provided the cDNA or gDNA that served as material.

In the source study's methods: For nucleated cells, counts were estimated from reference gene primer amplification. The table came from immunoSEQ multiplex PCR; TCRdb's copy has only in-frame clones and leaves some out. D and trimming were read from the DNA, whereas the V and J calls and clone size are those reported in that table. The sample shows about 220,000 clones, roughly 85% of them seen only once. The V end was cut by 6 bases, the J end by 5 bases, with 10 bases between. CDR1 LNHDA and CDR2 SQIVND come from the germline V gene (reference sequence). The CDR3 is made up of 13 amino acids. The TCR originated in a woman in her 40s with active or convalescent COVID-19. The sample comprised peripheral blood. This chain joins TRBV19 and TRBJ1-4; D ambiguous. CDR3 nucleotide sequence: TGTGCCAGTAGCCTCGACGGGAATGAAAAACTGTTTTTT. Protein product: CASSLDGNEKLFF. Filled out from reference TRBV19 and TRBJ1-4, the complete variable domain reads DGGITQSPKYLFRKEGQNVTLSCEQNLNHDAMYWYRQDPGQGLRLIYYSQIVNDFQKGDIAEGYSVSREKKESFPLTVTSAQKNPTAFYLCASSLDGNEKLFFGSGTQLSVL.